The rows below give T cell receptor beta chains drawn from one sample of a study of cytomegalovirus exposure and HLA in healthy donors. This table comes from immunoSEQ multiplex PCR, and its TCRdb copy is limited to in-frame clones, with some not included. The table includes over 150,000 clones, 75% to 85% detected once. The sample consisted of PBMCs. These receptors originate from a man aged 30 to 39 in good health and CMV-seropositive. Each CDR3 is given with its conserved first and last residue.

j_call	v_call	cdr3_aa
TRBJ2-1	TRBV15	CATSRTGQGKNEQFF
TRBJ1-2	TRBV4-3	CASSQDALMGHYGYTF
TRBJ2-7	TRBV5-4	CASSFGGRAYEQYF
TRBJ1-3	TRBV2	CASTLEGQIAGNTIYF
TRBJ2-3	TRBV9	CASSPFSGGETDTQYF
TRBJ2-6	TRBV6-5	CATLSTGSGANVLTF
TRBJ1-1	TRBV5-4	CASSLREVRRAEAFF
TRBJ2-3	TRBV7-9	CASSLKLTDTQYF
TRBJ1-3	TRBV7-2	CASSLVIGQGGNTIYF
TRBJ2-3	TRBV30	CAWGSSTDTQYF
TRBJ2-7	TRBV5-4	CASSLGGEQHF
TRBJ1-5	TRBV4-2	CASSQDLGSRLNF
TRBJ2-7	TRBV6-1	CASSRGGAGAYEQYF
TRBJ2-7	TRBV10-2	CASSVRGGLSYEQYF
TRBJ2-2	TRBV9	CASSVEAGKGGELFF
TRBJ1-4	TRBV6-5	CASSYGQVNEKLFF
TRBJ2-2	TRBV5-1	CASRDRAVSTGELFF
TRBJ1-2	TRBV7-9	CASRPIGEEANYGYTF
TRBJ1-3	TRBV6-1	CASEAGGGNTIYF
TRBJ2-7	TRBV9	CASSPSSKQGNEQYF
TRBJ2-5	TRBV6-1	CASSEQVAGGETQYF
TRBJ1-1	TRBV11-3	CASSLGENTEAFF
TRBJ1-4	TRBV27	CASSLSTAANEKLFF
TRBJ1-1	TRBV30	CAWSVEIKRYTEAFF
TRBJ1-3	TRBV30	CAWRPGPGLLLYF
TRBJ2-5	TRBV12-5	CASGLGQGLGETQYF
TRBJ2-7	TRBV19	CASSSPGGVSSYEQYF
TRBJ2-3	TRBV29-1	CSVPAGAGRDTQYF
TRBJ2-1	TRBV9	CASSGGQLTHEQFF
TRBJ1-1	TRBV18	CASSPQGAGTEAFF
TRBJ2-7	TRBV15	CATSSPPGEQYF
TRBJ2-5	TRBV5-4	CASSQGLVGQETQYF
TRBJ2-7	TRBV9	CASSVGGSLNEQYF
TRBJ1-2	TRBV10-3	CAISEGAGIRGYTF
TRBJ1-2	TRBV6-6	CASSPTRDSYNGYTF
TRBJ2-1	TRBV29-1	CSVLAGVVGSYNEQFF
TRBJ1-2	TRBV2	CASSDGGGGYTF
TRBJ2-7	TRBV29-1	CSVEGAGGPYEQYF
TRBJ2-5	TRBV27	CVAGRETQYF
TRBJ2-1	TRBV5-6	CASSLDGTGDYNEQFF
TRBJ2-7	TRBV6-6	CASSYPGLAGYEQYF